One sample yielded the 30 T cell receptor beta chains listed below, sequenced in a study of post-analysis software for immune sequencing data. Unique molecular identifiers were built into the TCR beta cDNA libraries. TCRdb reanalysed the PCR reads using MiXCR and keeps one entry per CDR3 protein. The sample yields 150,000 to 200,000 distinct CDR3 sequences, 30% to 45% seen once. The material sequenced was blood, taken after autologous hematopoietic stem cell transplantation. Receptor source: a girl aged 5-17 years with multiple sclerosis.

Concerning this clonotype itself: A clone one base away is much larger, so this may be a read error. The chain uses TRBV11-1 and TRBJ2-3; 11 bases line up with TRBD2. This CDR3 spans 14 amino acids. The J segment lost 6 bases and the V segment lost 8 bases, leaving 7 bases of the junction unmatched. Germline V gives CDR1 SGHAT, CDR2 FQDESV (reference sequence). The CDR3 spells CASGTGLAADTQYF. The CDR3 nucleotides are TGTGCCAGCGGCACGGGACTAGCGGCGGATACGCAGTATTTT.

The table lists this clonotype with a few counts. This sequence joins TRBV7-9 and TRBJ2-1; TRBD2 aligns across 12 bases. CDR3 length: 14 residues. Germline values: CDR1 SEHNR, CDR2 FQNEAQ (reference sequence). V was pared by 3 bases and J by 10 bases, with 4 bases of the junction left unmatched. The CDR3 region has the DNA TGTGCCAGCAGCTTGGGACTAGCGGGCGACGAGCAGTTCTTC. This gives the protein CASSLGLAGDEQFF.

This chain connects TRBV29-1 to TRBJ2-5; D is perhaps TRBD2 (6 bases). The germline gives CDR1 SQVTM, CDR2 ANQGSEA. The CDR3 consists of 13 residues. The V end lost 8 bases, the J end lost 4 bases, and 17 bases lay between the germline ends. The DNA for the CDR3 is TGCAGCACGGGACTCTCCCTGGGAGAGACCCAGTACTTC. Amino acids: CSTGLSLGETQYF.

The gene calls are TRBV7-2 and TRBJ2-5; 10 nucleotides agree with TRBD2. The DNA matches TRBJ2-7 better at its end, which makes the J call doubtful. Germline lookup yields CDR1 SGHTA and CDR2 FQGNSA. The CDR3 consists of 16 residues. The CDR3 region has the DNA TGTGCCAGCAGCTTAGTTGGCTCTAGCGGGGGCTGCGAGCAGTACTTC. This gives the protein CASSLVGSSGGCEQYF.

This CDR3 is CASSLESGANVLTF. The DNA for the CDR3 is TGTGCCAGCAGCTTGGAATCTGGGGCCAACGTCCTGACTTTC. The rearrangement links TRBV7-9 to TRBJ2-6; no reliable D call. The germline V and J ends were trimmed by 3 bases and 1 base, with 4 bases remaining between them. The CDR3 loop spans 14 amino acids. Germline values: CDR1 SEHNR, CDR2 FQNEAQ (reference sequence).

Comments on this clonotype: A much larger clone sits a single nucleotide away, making a read error possible. The chain couples TRBV5-6 to TRBJ2-5, with TRBD1 identical over 7 bases. The CDR3 runs to 14 residues. CDR1 is SGHDT and CDR2 is YYEEEE in the germline V gene. The CDR3 protein is CANSLSAGGETQYF. CDR3 DNA: TGTGCCAACAGCTTGTCAGCAGGGGGAGAGACCCAGTACTTC.

This clonotype has only a few counts. The chain uses TRBV7-3 and TRBJ2-5; 10 positions agree with TRBD2. V dropped 5 bases and J dropped 4; count of bases not matched to a gene: 4. CDR1 and CDR2 (germline): SGHTA, FQGTGA. CDR3 length equals 14 residues. CDR3 sequence reads: CASSPGLAAETQYF. CDR3 DNA: TGTGCCAGCAGCCCTGGACTAGCGGCAGAGACCCAGTACTTC.

The chain combines TRBV14 with TRBJ2-5; tentative D call: TRBD1 (6 bases). The V gene's germline CDR1 is SGHDN and CDR2 FVKESK. The CDR3 consists of 15 residues. V lost 5 bases and J 1 base, leaving 14 bases between the germline ends. The CDR3 DNA reads TGTGCCAGCAGCGACTTGGGGGCAGGCCAAGAGACCCAGTACTTC. It is translated as CASSDLGAGQETQYF.

This clonotype has more than one count but fewer than ten. The rearrangement joins TRBV5-6 to TRBJ1-1, with 9 positions matching TRBD1. This CDR3 is 15 amino acids long. V lost 1 base, J lost 1 base, and 2 bases stayed unmatched. Germline CDR1 and CDR2: SGHDT and YYEEEE. In DNA form, the CDR3 reads TGTGCCAGCAGCTTGTGGGACAGGGCGAACACTGAAGCTTTCTTT. This translates into CASSLWDRANTEAFF.

The rearrangement uses TRBV11-2 and TRBJ2-1, with D possibly being TRBD2 (5 bases). The germline CDR1 and CDR2 sequences are SGHAT and FQNNGV. Trimming left V 8 bases short and J 6 bases short, with 20 bases between. The CDR3 has 15 residues. The CDR3 DNA reads as TGTGCCAGCGCCTATTCTAGCTCCCATGGCAATGAGCAGTTCTTC. Translating gives CASAYSSSHGNEQFF.

This clonotype has a handful of counts. This chain joins TRBV5-1 and TRBJ2-3; D may be TRBD1 (5 bases). The CDR3 contains 14 residues. The ends were cut back, 0 bases at V and 2 bases at J, with 7 bases in the middle. Germline lookup yields CDR1 SGHRS and CDR2 YFSETQ. The CDR3 region is CASSLATVTDTQYF. The CDR3, as DNA: TGCGCCAGCAGCTTGGCGACAGTCACAGATACGCAGTATTTT. The variable domain in full, with the rest retrieved from reference TRBV5-1 and TRBJ2-3, is KAGVTQTPRYLIKTRGQQVTLSCSPISGHRSVSWYQQTPGQGLQFLFEYFSETQRNKGNFPGRFSGRQFSNSRSEMNVSTLELGDSALYLCASSLATVTDTQYFGPGTRLTVL.

This chain links TRBV6-1 with TRBJ2-1, with 7 bases that match TRBD2. The V gene's germline CDR1 is MNHNS and CDR2 SASEGT. The CDR3 contains 15 residues. J lost 4 bases, V lost 2 bases, and 5 bases had no gene match. CDR3 DNA sequence: TGTGCCAGCAGTGAACGCCTAGCGGCGTACAATGAGCAGTTCTTC. Protein product: CASSERLAAYNEQFF.

This clonotype showed up many times. The V and J genes are TRBV9 and TRBJ2-3; TRBD2 matches at 7 bases. Germline CDR1 is SGDLS and CDR2 is YYNGEE. The CDR3 consists of 16 residues. V lost 4 bases, J lost 2 bases, and 10 bases stayed unmatched. Written as DNA, the CDR3 is TGTGCCAGCAGCCCCCGGGCGGGAGTAAACACAGATACGCAGTATTTT. This translates into CASSPRAGVNTDTQYF.

The gene calls are TRBV27 and TRBJ2-1; no definite D call. V was cut by 2 bases and J by 0 bases, with 11 bases left in between. CDR1 MNHEY and CDR2 SMNVEV come from the germline V gene (reference sequence). The CDR3 runs to 16 residues. The CDR3 DNA follows: TGTGCCAGCAGTTTAGATACGGGTAACTCCTACAATGAGCAGTTCTTC. Translating gives CASSLDTGNSYNEQFF.

The chain joins TRBV20-1 to TRBJ2-4; TRBD1 matches 10 bases. The end of the DNA aligns better with TRBJ2-7, so the J call may be wrong. The CDR3 contains 12 residues. The germline V gene has CDR1 DFQATT and CDR2 SNEGSKA (reference sequence). The DNA of the CDR3 is TGCAGTGTCTGGGACAGGGGTTTCGAGCAGTACTTC. Its protein product is CSVWDRGFEQYF.

A single count supports this clonotype. The genes are TRBV6-5 and TRBJ1-2; perhaps TRBD1 as D (6 bases). The CDR3 covers 16 residues. V lost 4 bases to trimming and J lost 0 bases, with 15 bases between them. Germline lookup yields CDR1 MNHEY and CDR2 SVGAGI. DNA of the CDR3: TGTGCCAGCAGTTCCGGACAGAGAACTACTAACTATGGCTACACCTTC. Translating gives CASSSGQRTTNYGYTF.

This clonotype appeared once. The V call is TRBV20-1, the J call TRBJ2-1; the match to TRBD2 covers 7 bases. Germline-derived CDR1 and CDR2 are DFQATT and SNEGSKA (reference sequence). V lost 6 bases, J lost 9 bases, and 11 bases stayed unmatched. CDR3 length: 13 residues. The CDR3 is CSAPLGLVVEQFF. In DNA, the CDR3 is TGCAGTGCACCCTTAGGACTAGTTGTTGAGCAGTTCTTC.

J is TRBJ2-1 and V is TRBV28; the match to TRBD1 covers 7 bases. With V trimmed by 5 bases and J by 6 bases, 7 bases remained unmatched. The CDR3 loop spans 14 amino acids. Germline loops: CDR1 MDHEN, CDR2 SYDVKM. The CDR3: CASSPPTGINEQFF. The DNA for the CDR3 is TGTGCCAGCAGTCCACCGACAGGGATCAATGAGCAGTTCTTC.

This clonotype came up a few times. V usage is TRBV5-6 and J usage is TRBJ2-1; 11 nucleotides agree with TRBD2. Losses at the gene ends were 1 base for V and 4 bases for J; bases not matched to a gene: 4. This CDR3 has 16 amino acids. Germline CDR1 SGHDT, CDR2 YYEEEE. This CDR3 reads CASSLRLAGGYNEQFF. The CDR3 DNA reads as TGTGCCAGCAGCTTGCGTCTAGCGGGGGGATACAATGAGCAGTTCTTC. Variable domain in full (rest from reference TRBV5-6 and TRBJ2-1): DAGVTQSPTHLIKTRGQQVTLRCSPKSGHDTVSWYQQALGQGPQFIFQYYEEEERQRGNFPDRFSGHQFPNYSSELNVNALLLGDSALYLCASSLRLAGGYNEQFFGPGTRLTVL.

V and J are TRBV5-1 and TRBJ2-5; perhaps TRBD1 as D (6 bases). Per the germline V gene, CDR1 is SGHRS and CDR2 is YFSETQ. With 0 bases removed from V and 5 bases from J, the gap between germline ends came to 11 bases. CDR3 length: 14 amino acids. CDR3 coding DNA: TGCGCCAGCAGCTTGGCGGCAGGGGCTGAGACCCAGTACTTC. The encoded protein is CASSLAAGAETQYF.

About this clonotype: This sequence may be a read error, since a much larger clone differs from it by one base. The CDR3 carries no conserved terminal phenylalanine or tryptophan, so it likely arises from a read error. DNA of the CDR3: TGTGCCAGCAGTTTTATCAGGCGGGAGGTGAGATACGAGCAGTACTGC. Translation gives CASSFIRREVRYEQYC. V and J are TRBV28 and TRBJ2-7; 8 nucleotides align to TRBD2. With V trimmed by 3 bases and J by 4 bases, 11 bases remained unmatched. Germline V gene lookup returns CDR1 MDHEN and CDR2 SYDVKM. This CDR3 has 16 amino acids.

This clonotype was observed a handful of times. The gene calls are TRBV20-1 and TRBJ2-7; D not resolved. Germline CDR1 is DFQATT and CDR2 is SNEGSKA (reference sequence). The CDR3 spans 14 residues. V was shortened by 0 bases and J by 2 bases, with 11 bases between the two germline ends. The CDR3 sequence is CSARDRGQTYEQYF. The DNA for the CDR3 is TGCAGTGCTAGAGATCGAGGCCAAACCTACGAGCAGTACTTC.

V usage is TRBV6-1 and J usage is TRBJ2-5, with 10 bases that match TRBD1. The germline gives CDR1 MNHNS, CDR2 SASEGT. The ends lost 5 bases at V and 2 bases at J; junction bases unmatched: 11. The CDR3 totals 17 residues. CDR3 sequence reads: CASSTRDRGRSQETQYF. CDR3 sequence (DNA): TGTGCCAGCAGTACCCGGGACAGGGGCCGCTCGCAAGAGACCCAGTACTTC.

The CDR3 DNA reads as TGCAGTGCTACCACTGACACTAGCGGGAGTATCAATGAGCAGTTCTTC. It encodes CSATTDTSGSINEQFF. The V gene is TRBV20-1, the J gene TRBJ2-1; TRBD2 agrees at 11 bases. Per the germline V gene, CDR1 is DFQATT and CDR2 is SNEGSKA (reference sequence). CDR3 length equals 16 residues. The J segment lost 6 bases and the V segment lost 4 bases, leaving 11 bases of the junction unmatched.

This rearrangement joins TRBV25-1 to TRBJ2-5; the D gene is possibly TRBD2 (6 bases). Trimming took 1 base from V and 2 from J, leaving 8 bases between them. Germline V gives CDR1 MGHDK, CDR2 SYGVNS. This CDR3 region has 14 residues. CDR3 region: CASSECRGQETQYF. The CDR3 DNA reads TGTGCCAGCAGTGAATGCCGGGGGCAAGAGACCCAGTACTTC.

Ten or more counts support this clonotype. The rearrangement uses TRBV5-1 and TRBJ1-4; 8 bases align to TRBD1. This CDR3 has 17 amino acids. V lost 2 bases and J lost 3; bases outside the gene matches: 9. In germline, CDR1 is SGHRS, CDR2 YFSETQ. The CDR3 sequence is CASSFSGTGLANEKLFF. The CDR3 DNA reads TGCGCCAGCAGCTTCTCCGGGACAGGACTAGCTAATGAAAAACTGTTTTTT.

CDR3 amino acids: CASTSYEEVRVSKHNTQYF. DNA for the CDR3: TGTGCCAGCACCTCTTACGAAGAAGTTCGGGTCAGCAAACACAATACGCAGTATTTT. The genes are TRBV6-2 or TRBV6-3 and TRBJ2-3; D gene uncertain. The ends were cut back, 7 bases at V and 7 bases at J, with 33 bases in the middle. The CDR3 covers 19 residues. Germline lookup yields CDR1 MNHEY and CDR2 SVGEGT.

This clonotype was detected ten times or more. The V call is TRBV5-5, the J call TRBJ2-5; TRBD2 aligns across 10 bases. The CDR3 has 15 residues. Germline CDR1 SGHKS, CDR2 YYEKEE (reference sequence). The junction had 8 bases not matched to a gene; V was cut back by 4 bases and J by 5 bases. This chain's CDR3 is CASSPTSGVWETQYF. Written as DNA, the CDR3 is TGTGCCAGCAGCCCAACTAGCGGGGTTTGGGAGACCCAGTACTTC.

CDR3 loop: CASSIWTAGGDEQFF. CDR3 in DNA: TGTGCCAGCAGCATCTGGACGGCCGGGGGCGATGAGCAGTTCTTC. The rearrangement uses TRBV7-2 and TRBJ2-1; D may correspond to TRBD1 or TRBD2 (6 bases each). CDR1 is SGHTA, CDR2 FQGNSA, per germline. Trimming stripped 5 bases from V and 8 bases from J, with 19 bases between. The CDR3 length is 15 residues. The full variable domain, in which reference TRBV7-2 and TRBJ2-1 provide the parts outside the CDR3, is GAGVSQSPSNKVTEKGKDVELRCDPISGHTALYWYRQSLGQGLEFLIYFQGNSAPDKSGLPSDRFSAERTGGSVSTLTIQRTQQEDSAVYLCASSIWTAGGDEQFFGPGTRLTVL.

This clonotype was observed many times. The rearrangement joins TRBV7-6 to TRBJ2-7, with D perhaps matching TRBD1 or TRBD2 (5 bases each). The germline CDR1 and CDR2 sequences are SGHVS and FNYEAQ. V lost 0 bases to trimming and J lost 2 bases, with 14 bases between them. The CDR3 runs to 16 residues. The CDR3 nucleotides read TGTGCCAGCAGCTTAGCGTCCGGGACGGTAACCTACGAGCAGTACTTC. Encoded protein: CASSLASGTVTYEQYF.